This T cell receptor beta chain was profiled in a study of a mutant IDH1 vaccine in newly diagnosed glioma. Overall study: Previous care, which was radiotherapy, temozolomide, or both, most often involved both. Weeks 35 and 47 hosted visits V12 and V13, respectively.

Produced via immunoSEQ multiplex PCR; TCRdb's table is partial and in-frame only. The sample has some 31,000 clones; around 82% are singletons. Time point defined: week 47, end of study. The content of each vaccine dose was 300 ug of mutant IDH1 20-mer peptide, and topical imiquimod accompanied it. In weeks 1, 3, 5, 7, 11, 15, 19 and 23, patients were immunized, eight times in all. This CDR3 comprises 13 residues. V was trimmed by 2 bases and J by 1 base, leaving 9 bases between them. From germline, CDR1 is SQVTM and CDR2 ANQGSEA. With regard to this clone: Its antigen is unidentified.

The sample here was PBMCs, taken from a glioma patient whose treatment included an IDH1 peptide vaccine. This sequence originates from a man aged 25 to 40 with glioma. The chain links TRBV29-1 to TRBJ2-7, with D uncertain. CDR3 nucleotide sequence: TGCAGCGTTGAATTGCCTCGGTCCTACGAGCAGTACTTC. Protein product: CSVELPRSYEQYF.